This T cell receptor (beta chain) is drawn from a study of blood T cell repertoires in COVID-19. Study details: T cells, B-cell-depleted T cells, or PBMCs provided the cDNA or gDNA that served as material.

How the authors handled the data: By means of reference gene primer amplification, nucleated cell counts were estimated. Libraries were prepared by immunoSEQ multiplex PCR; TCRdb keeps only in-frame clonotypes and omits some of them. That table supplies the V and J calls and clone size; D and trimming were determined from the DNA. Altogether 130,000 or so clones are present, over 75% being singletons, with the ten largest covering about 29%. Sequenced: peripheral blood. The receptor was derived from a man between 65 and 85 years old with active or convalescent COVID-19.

The CDR3 DNA follows: TGTGCCAGCAGTAGCCCCAAGGGGCTAAAGACCCAGTACTTC. Translation gives CASSSPKGLKTQYF. The chain carries TRBV28 and TRBJ2-5; perhaps TRBD1 as D (5 bases). This CDR3 has 14 residues. In germline, CDR1 is MDHEN, CDR2 SYDVKM. Trimming left V 5 bases short and J 6 bases short, with 16 bases between.